The entry that follows covers one T cell receptor beta chain sequence. Its antigen is currently unknown. The CDR3 runs to 16 residues. V was pared by 3 bases and J by 5 bases, with 17 bases between. Looked up from germline, CDR1 is MGHRA and CDR2 is YSYEKL. The data originate from a study of T cells in pancreatic ductal adenocarcinoma. Notes on the study in general: Tumors hold more CD45RO+ effector T cells, which may bias toward lower diversity. Unique clonotypes were around 8-fold more numerous in blood than in tumor. This surgical cohort overrepresents the minority presenting with early-stage disease. Blood clonality (roughly 0.07) did not differ significantly from tumor (approximately 0.12).

Selected pancreatic ductal adenocarcinoma patients had undergone surgery without neoadjuvant therapy. Here immunoSEQ multiplex PCR was the method, and the copy in TCRdb shows in-frame clones only, minus some. This table has 97,000 or so clones, nearly 95% appearing once. The chain couples TRBV4-1 to TRBJ2-1; D perhaps matches TRBD1 (6 bases). The material sequenced was PBMCs. The source of this sequence is a human donor with pancreatic ductal adenocarcinoma. The CDR3 DNA is TGCGCCAGCAGCCATGACCCGGGGACACCTCACAATGAGCAGTTCTTC. Translated, it gives CASSHDPGTPHNEQFF.